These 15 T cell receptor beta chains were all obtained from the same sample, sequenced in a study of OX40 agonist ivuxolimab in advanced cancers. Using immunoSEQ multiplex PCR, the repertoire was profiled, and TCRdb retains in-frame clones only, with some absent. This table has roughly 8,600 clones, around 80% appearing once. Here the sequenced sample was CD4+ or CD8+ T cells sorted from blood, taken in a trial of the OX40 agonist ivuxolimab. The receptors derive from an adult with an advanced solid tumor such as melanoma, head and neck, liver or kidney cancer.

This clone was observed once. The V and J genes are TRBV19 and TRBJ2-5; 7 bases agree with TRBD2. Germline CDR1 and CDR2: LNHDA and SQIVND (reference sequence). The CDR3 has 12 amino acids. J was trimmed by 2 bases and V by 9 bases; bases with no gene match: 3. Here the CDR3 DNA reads TGTGCCAGGGGGGGGAAACAAGAGACCCAGTACTTC. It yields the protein CARGGKQETQYF.

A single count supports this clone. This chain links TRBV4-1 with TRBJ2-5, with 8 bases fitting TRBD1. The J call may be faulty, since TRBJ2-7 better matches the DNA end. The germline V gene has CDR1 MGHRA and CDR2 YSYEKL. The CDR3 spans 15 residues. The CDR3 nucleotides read TGCGCCAGCAGCCAAAGGACAGGGAATTTCGACGAGCAGTACTTC. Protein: CASSQRTGNFDEQYF.

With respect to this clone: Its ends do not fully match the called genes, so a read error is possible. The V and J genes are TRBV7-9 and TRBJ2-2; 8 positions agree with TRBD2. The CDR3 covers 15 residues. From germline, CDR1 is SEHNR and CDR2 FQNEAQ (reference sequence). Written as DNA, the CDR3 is TGTGCCGGCAGCGCAGCGGGGGCGGGCACCGGGGAGCTGTTTTTT. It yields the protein CAGSAAGAGTGELFF.

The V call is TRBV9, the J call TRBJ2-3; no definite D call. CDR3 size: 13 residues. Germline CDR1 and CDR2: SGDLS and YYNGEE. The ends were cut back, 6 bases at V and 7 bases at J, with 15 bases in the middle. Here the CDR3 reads CASNAPDSYTQYF. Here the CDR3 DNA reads TGTGCCAGCAACGCCCCTGACTCTTATACGCAGTATTTT. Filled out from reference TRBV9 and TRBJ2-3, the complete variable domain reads DSGVTQTPKHLITATGQRVTLRCSPRSGDLSVYWYQQSLDQGLQFLIQYYNGEERAKGNILERFSAQQFPDLHSELNLSSLELGDSALYFCASNAPDSYTQYFGPGTRLTVL.

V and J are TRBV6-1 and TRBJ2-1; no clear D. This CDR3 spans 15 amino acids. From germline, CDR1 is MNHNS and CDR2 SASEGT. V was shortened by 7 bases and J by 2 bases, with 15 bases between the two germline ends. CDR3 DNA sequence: TGTGCCAGCACCCCCGACCCGGCGGCCTACAATGAGCAGTTCTTC. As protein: CASTPDPAAYNEQFF.

CDR3 loop: CASSFDQTDNEQFF. CDR3 bases: TGTGCCAGCAGCTTCGACCAGACAGACAATGAGCAGTTCTTC. V gene TRBV7-9 combines with J gene TRBJ2-1; D may be TRBD1 (5 bases). The germline CDR1 and CDR2 sequences are SEHNR and FQNEAQ (reference sequence). The germline V and J ends were trimmed by 3 bases and 5 bases, with 11 bases remaining between them. The CDR3 runs 14 residues.

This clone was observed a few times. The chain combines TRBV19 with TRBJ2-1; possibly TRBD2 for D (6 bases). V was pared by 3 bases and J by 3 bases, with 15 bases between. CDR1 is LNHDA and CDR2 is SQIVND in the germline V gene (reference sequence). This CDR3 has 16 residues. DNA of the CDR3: TGTGCCAGTAGTATGGGGACTCCGACTGTCTACAATGAGCAGTTCTTC. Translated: CASSMGTPTVYNEQFF.

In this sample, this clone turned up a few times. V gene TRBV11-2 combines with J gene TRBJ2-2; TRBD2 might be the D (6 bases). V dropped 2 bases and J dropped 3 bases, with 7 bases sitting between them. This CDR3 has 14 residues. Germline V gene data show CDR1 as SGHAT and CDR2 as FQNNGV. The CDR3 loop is CASSLTGDTGELFF. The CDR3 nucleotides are TGTGCCAGCAGCTTAACGGGGGACACCGGGGAGCTGTTTTTT.

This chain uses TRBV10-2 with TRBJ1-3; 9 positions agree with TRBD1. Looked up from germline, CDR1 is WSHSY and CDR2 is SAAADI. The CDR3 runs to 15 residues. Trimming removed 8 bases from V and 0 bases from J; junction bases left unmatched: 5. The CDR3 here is CASGGTGSSGNTIYF. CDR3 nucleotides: TGCGCCAGCGGGGGGACAGGGAGCTCTGGAAACACCATATATTTT.

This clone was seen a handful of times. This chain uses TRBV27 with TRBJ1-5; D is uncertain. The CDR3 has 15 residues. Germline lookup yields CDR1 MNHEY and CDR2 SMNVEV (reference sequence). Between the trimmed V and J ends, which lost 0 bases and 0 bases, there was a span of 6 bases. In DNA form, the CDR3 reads TGTGCCAGCAGTTTATCGTCCGCTAGCAATCAGCCCCAGCATTTT. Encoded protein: CASSLSSASNQPQHF.

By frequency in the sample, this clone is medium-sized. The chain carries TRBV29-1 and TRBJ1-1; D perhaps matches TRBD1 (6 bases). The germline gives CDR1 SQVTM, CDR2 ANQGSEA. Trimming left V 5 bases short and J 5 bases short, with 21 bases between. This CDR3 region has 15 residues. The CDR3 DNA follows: TGCAGCGTTAGGTACAGGACAGCTAAAGGGACTGAAGCTTTCTTT. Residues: CSVRYRTAKGTEAFF.

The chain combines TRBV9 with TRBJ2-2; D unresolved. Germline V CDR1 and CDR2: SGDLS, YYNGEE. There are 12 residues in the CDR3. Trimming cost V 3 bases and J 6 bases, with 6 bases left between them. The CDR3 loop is CASSGGAGELFF. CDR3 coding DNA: TGTGCCAGCAGCGGGGGTGCCGGGGAGCTGTTTTTT.

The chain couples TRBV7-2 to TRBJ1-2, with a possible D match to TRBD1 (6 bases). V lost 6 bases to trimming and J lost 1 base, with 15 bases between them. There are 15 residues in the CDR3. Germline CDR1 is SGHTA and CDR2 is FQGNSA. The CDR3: CASRLQGGGNYGYTF. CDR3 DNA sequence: TGTGCCAGCAGACTACAGGGCGGAGGTAACTATGGCTACACCTTC.

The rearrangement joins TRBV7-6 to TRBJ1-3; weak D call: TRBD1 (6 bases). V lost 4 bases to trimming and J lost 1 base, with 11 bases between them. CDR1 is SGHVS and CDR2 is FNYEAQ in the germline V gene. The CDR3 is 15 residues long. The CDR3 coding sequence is TGTGCCAGCAGCTCGACAGGTTCGTCTGGAAACACCATATATTTT. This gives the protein CASSSTGSSGNTIYF.

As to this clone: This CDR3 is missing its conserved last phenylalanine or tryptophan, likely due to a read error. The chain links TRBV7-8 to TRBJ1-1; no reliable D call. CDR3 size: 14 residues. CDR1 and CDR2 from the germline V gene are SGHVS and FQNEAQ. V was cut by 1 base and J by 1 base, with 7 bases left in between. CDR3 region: CASSLDIQNTEAFL. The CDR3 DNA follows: TGTGCCAGCAGCTTAGATATCCAGAACACTGAAGCTTTCCTT.